This TCR beta chain was identified during a study of post-analysis software for immune sequencing data. Study overall: Both relapsing-remitting and secondary progressive multiple sclerosis featured among the disease courses, as did progressive-relapsing multiple sclerosis. Study-level findings and limits: Analysis by F measure revealed that same-batch samples clustered strongly together. TRBV segments more frequent in patients than in controls numbered about five and included TRBV5-6, TRBV5-1 and TRBV20-1.

A word on this clonotype: Its specificity is not known.

Germline V gives CDR1 SGHTA, CDR2 FQGNSA. CDR3 size: 13 residues. Between the trimmed V and J ends, which lost 6 bases and 2 bases, there was a span of 11 bases. Included in the TCR beta cDNA libraries were unique molecular identifiers. Using its own MiXCR run on the PCR reads, TCRdb lists one record per CDR3 protein. The top ten clones hold approximately 7.1% of a sample with roughly 430,000 distinct CDR3 sequences, approximately 37% of them seen once. The J gene is TRBJ2-7, the V gene TRBV7-2; D is unresolved. The sequence was collected from a girl aged 2 to 9 with multiple sclerosis. Sequencing used blood. CDR3 region: CASSTMFPYEQYF. The CDR3 region has the DNA TGTGCCAGCAGTACGATGTTCCCCTACGAGCAGTACTTC.